This is a list of T cell receptor beta chains from one sample in a study of T cells after posttransplantation cyclophosphamide. Clones were sequenced by immunoSEQ multiplex PCR, and TCRdb holds only the in-frame ones, with some missing. The data show around 770 clones, 76% seen once. The specimen comprised CD4+ T cells sorted from blood, sampled after an allogeneic stem cell transplant with post-transplant cyclophosphamide. The receptors derive from a female patient younger than 45 who received an allogeneic stem cell transplant from a related donor, was CMV-positive, and had no GVHD. Some of the T cells may derive from the graft donor. Both conserved end residues are part of each CDR3. D genes are given only for firm matches. Where a row states a size, it is once, few, many or the class of an expanded clone; other rows omit it.

abundance: few
v_gene: TRBV11-2
j_gene: TRBJ1-1
d_gene: TRBD1
CDR3nt: TGTGCCAGCGGACAGGGTCCTACCCCTTTCTTT
CDR3aa: CASGQGPTPFF

abundance: .
v_gene: TRBV4-3
j_gene: TRBJ2-7
d_gene: TRBD1
CDR3nt: TGCGCCAGCAGCCAACTGTTGACAGGGTCTTGGGAGCAGTACTTC
CDR3aa: CASSQLLTGSWEQYF

abundance: .
v_gene: TRBV19
j_gene: TRBJ2-6
d_gene: .
CDR3nt: TGTGCCAGTAGTAACAGGGCTGGGGCCAACGTCCTGACTTTC
CDR3aa: CASSNRAGANVLTF

abundance: .
v_gene: TRBV5-6
j_gene: TRBJ1-3
d_gene: .
CDR3nt: TGTGCCAGCAGCTCCCCCTCCTCTGGAAACACCATATATTTT
CDR3aa: CASSSPSSGNTIYF

abundance: .
v_gene: TRBV28
j_gene: TRBJ1-1
d_gene: .
CDR3nt: TGTGCCAGCAGTTGGCGGCAGGGGAACACTGAAGCTTTCTTT
CDR3aa: CASSWRQGNTEAFF

abundance: once
v_gene: TRBV5-4
j_gene: TRBJ2-3
d_gene: .
CDR3nt: TGTGCCAGCAGCCCGGTGGGGGGCGGGGGTACGCAGTATTTT
CDR3aa: CASSPVGGGGTQYF

abundance: .
v_gene: TRBV7-3
j_gene: TRBJ2-1
d_gene: .
CDR3nt: TGTGCCAGCAGCTTAAGACTAAACAATGAGCAGTTCTTC
CDR3aa: CASSLRLNNEQFF

abundance: .
v_gene: TRBV4-2
j_gene: TRBJ2-3
d_gene: TRBD1
CDR3nt: TGTGCCAGCAGCCAAGGGGCATGGGAAGACAGGGCAGATACGCAGTATTTT
CDR3aa: CASSQGAWEDRADTQYF

abundance: .
v_gene: TRBV4-1
j_gene: TRBJ2-3
d_gene: .
CDR3nt: TGCGCCAGCAGCCAACGGGGACTGCCAGATACGCAGTATTTT
CDR3aa: CASSQRGLPDTQYF

abundance: .
v_gene: TRBV7-2
j_gene: TRBJ1-5
d_gene: .
CDR3nt: TGTGCCAGCAGCTTACTACCGTATAGCAATCAGCCCCAGCATTTT
CDR3aa: CASSLLPYSNQPQHF

abundance: .
v_gene: TRBV6-5
j_gene: TRBJ1-1
d_gene: .
CDR3nt: TGTGCCAGCAGTGACCCATGGGCGAGCACTGAAGCTTTCTTT
CDR3aa: CASSDPWASTEAFF

abundance: .
v_gene: TRBV27
j_gene: TRBJ1-5
d_gene: .
CDR3nt: TGTGCCAGCAGTTTATCGGGAGGGTTTAAGTGGTGGTCCCAGCATTTT
CDR3aa: CASSLSGGFKWWSQHF

abundance: .
v_gene: TRBV28
j_gene: TRBJ2-7
d_gene: .
CDR3nt: TGTGCCAGCAATTACGGGTCCTACGAGCAGTACTTC
CDR3aa: CASNYGSYEQYF

abundance: .
v_gene: TRBV9
j_gene: TRBJ2-3
d_gene: TRBD2
CDR3nt: TGTGCCAGCAGCTCCGGGGGGACGCAGTATTTT
CDR3aa: CASSSGGTQYF

abundance: .
v_gene: TRBV10-3
j_gene: TRBJ2-2
d_gene: TRBD1
CDR3nt: TGTGCCATCAGAGCCGACAGGGACCCCGGGGAGCTGTTTTTT
CDR3aa: CAIRADRDPGELFF

abundance: .
v_gene: TRBV10-3
j_gene: TRBJ1-5
d_gene: TRBD1
CDR3nt: TGTGCCATGGGACAGTCCTTCAATCAGCCCCAGCATTTT
CDR3aa: CAMGQSFNQPQHF

abundance: .
v_gene: TRBV27
j_gene: TRBJ1-5
d_gene: TRBD1
CDR3nt: TGTGCCAGCAGACCGACAGGGCTCGGCAATCAGCCCCAGCATTTT
CDR3aa: CASRPTGLGNQPQHF

abundance: .
v_gene: TRBV5-4
j_gene: TRBJ1-2
d_gene: .
CDR3nt: TGTGCCAGCAGGGATCCAGGGATTTCTAACTATGGCTACACCTTC
CDR3aa: CASRDPGISNYGYTF

abundance: .
v_gene: TRBV29-1
j_gene: TRBJ1-2
d_gene: .
CDR3nt: TGCTCCTCTTTCGGAGGGGCCTATGGCTACACCTTC
CDR3aa: CSSFGGAYGYTF

abundance: .
v_gene: TRBV7-9
j_gene: TRBJ2-7
d_gene: TRBD1
CDR3nt: TGTGCCAGCAGCTTAGAAGGGACAGGGAGAGACGAGCAGTACTTC
CDR3aa: CASSLEGTGRDEQYF